Listed here are 26 T cell receptor beta chains from one sample, sequenced in a study of blood T cells in healthy people across ages. The authors ran a second PCR of roughly 7 to 11 cycles using a sample-barcoded 5' primer and a J-beta primer mix. TCRdb ran MiXCR on the 5' RACE reads and lists one entry per CDR3 protein. This sample has about 1,400,000 distinct CDR3 sequences, with almost 60% found just once. The sequencing sample was made of blood. These receptors were taken from a man between 18 and 35 years old in good health.

The V and J genes are TRBV5-1 and TRBJ2-7; D is undetermined. The CDR3 covers 11 residues. Germline loops: CDR1 SGHRS, CDR2 YFSETQ. V was trimmed by 1 base and J by 7 bases, leaving 6 bases between them. The CDR3 region is CASSLSAEQYF. Here the CDR3 DNA reads TGCGCCAGCAGCTTGTCCGCGGAGCAGTACTTC.

J is TRBJ1-1 and V is TRBV12-3 or TRBV12-4, with a weak D call TRBD1 (6 bases). With 4 bases removed from V and 6 bases from J, the gap between germline ends came to 15 bases. The CDR3 covers 14 residues. The CDR3, as DNA: TGTGCCAGCAGTTCGTGGTCAGGGGAGGCTGAAGCTTTCTTT. Its protein product is CASSSWSGEAEAFF.

This clonotype was found a few times. This chain connects TRBV13 to TRBJ2-1; D gene unclear. Germline assignment: CDR1 PRHDT and CDR2 FYEKMQ (reference sequence). Trimming shortened V by 5 bases and J by 10 bases, and 15 bases separated the two germline ends. The CDR3 runs 13 residues. CDR3 bases: TGTGCCAGCAGCCCTGATCTTAGGGCGGAGCAGTTCTTC. Translated: CASSPDLRAEQFF.

This clonotype was seen more than once but under ten times. V is TRBV12-3 or TRBV12-4 and J is TRBJ1-2; perhaps TRBD1 as D (6 bases). There are 11 residues in the CDR3. The V gene lost 6 bases and the J gene lost 7 bases, with 9 bases spanning the gap. The CDR3 protein is CASRLGGGYTF. The DNA of the CDR3 is TGTGCCAGCAGGCTAGGGGGTGGCTACACCTTC.

The V call is TRBV20-1, the J call TRBJ2-1, with D hard to call. Trimming removed 4 bases from V and 8 bases from J, with 15 bases in between. This CDR3 has 13 amino acids. CDR1 is DFQATT and CDR2 is SNEGSKA in the germline V gene (reference sequence). CDR3 region: CSATTDVGDEQFF. CDR3 bases: TGCAGTGCTACCACTGATGTTGGGGATGAGCAGTTCTTC.

V is TRBV5-1 and J is TRBJ2-3; D remains ambiguous. Looked up from germline, CDR1 is SGHRS and CDR2 is YFSETQ. The CDR3 consists of 16 residues. The ends were cut back, 4 bases at V and 2 bases at J, with 17 bases in the middle. CDR3 amino acids: CASSLDGSSITDTQYF. The CDR3 region has the DNA TGCGCCAGCAGCCTGGACGGTAGCTCTATCACAGATACGCAGTATTTT.

The CDR3 nucleotides read TGCAGTGCTAGAGTTACCGGGCCCTATGGCTACACCTTC. This sequence encodes CSARVTGPYGYTF. This chain connects TRBV20-1 to TRBJ1-2; D is undetermined. The V gene lost 1 base and the J gene lost 4 bases, with 10 bases spanning the gap. The germline V gene encodes CDR1 DFQATT and CDR2 SNEGSKA (reference sequence). The CDR3 covers 13 residues.

In its sample, this clonotype was seen a few times. This chain links TRBV29-1 with TRBJ2-7; TRBD2 is a possible D gene (5 bases). From germline, CDR1 is SQVTM and CDR2 ANQGSEA. This CDR3 region has 11 residues. V dropped 6 bases and J dropped 9 bases, with 15 bases sitting between them. The CDR3 reads CSVLSGAWQYF. The CDR3, as DNA: TGCAGCGTCTTGAGCGGCGCATGGCAGTACTTC.

This chain uses TRBV5-1 with TRBJ1-2, with a tentative D call TRBD1 (6 bases). CDR1 and CDR2 (germline): SGHRS, YFSETQ. Deletions cut 1 base from V and 6 bases from J, with 13 bases between. CDR3 length equals 14 residues. For the CDR3, the DNA is TGCGCCAGCAGCTTGAGAGGGGGATCGGATGGCTACACCTTC. Its protein is CASSLRGGSDGYTF.

This clonotype was seen a handful of times. The genes are TRBV20-1 and TRBJ2-3; D unclear. V was pared by 3 bases and J by 2 bases, with 6 bases between. CDR1 and CDR2 from the germline V gene are DFQATT and SNEGSKA (reference sequence). The CDR3 is 12 residues long. The CDR3 loop is CSASPTTDTQYF. In DNA form, the CDR3 reads TGCAGTGCTAGTCCCACCACAGATACGCAGTATTTT.

The chain employs TRBV4-3 and TRBJ1-2; 11 bases are a match to TRBD1. V shed 0 bases, J shed 2 bases, and the junction held 2 bases outside the gene matches. The CDR3 length is 16 residues. Germline lookup yields CDR1 LGHNA and CDR2 YSLEER. CDR3: CASSQDGTGGNYGYTF. The CDR3, as DNA: TGCGCCAGCAGCCAAGATGGGACAGGGGGAAACTATGGCTACACCTTC.

The rearrangement links TRBV20-1 to TRBJ2-5; TRBD1 might be the D (7 bases). V dropped 2 bases and J dropped 11 bases, with 24 bases sitting between them. CDR1 and CDR2 from the germline V gene are DFQATT and SNEGSKA (reference sequence). The CDR3 has 15 residues. CDR3 bases: TGCAGTGCTAGATTCGACAGGGAGGTAATTGAGGGGCAGTACTTC. This gives the protein CSARFDREVIEGQYF.

This chain uses TRBV29-1 with TRBJ2-7, with 8 nucleotides matching TRBD1. The CDR3 sequence is 14 residues long. The germline V gene encodes CDR1 SQVTM and CDR2 ANQGSEA. Unmatched junction bases numbered 10, after V lost 4 bases and J lost 5 bases. This CDR3 is CSVGGGAGGDEQYF. In DNA form, the CDR3 reads TGCAGCGTTGGAGGTGGGGCAGGGGGCGACGAGCAGTACTTC.

The V call is TRBV11-3, the J call TRBJ1-1; weak D call: TRBD1 (6 bases). Germline values: CDR1 SGHNT, CDR2 YENEEA. The CDR3 spans 15 residues. V was clipped by 1 base and J by 8 bases, with 17 bases between them. In nucleotides, the CDR3 is TGTGCCAGCAGCTTAGGCCAACAGGGAGTAGGGGAAGCTTTCTTT. This gives the protein CASSLGQQGVGEAFF.

This clonotype has just a few counts. The chain uses TRBV29-1 and TRBJ2-3; TRBD2 matches 7 bases. The germline CDR1 and CDR2 sequences are SQVTM and ANQGSEA. The CDR3 spans 13 residues. Trimming cost V 6 bases and J 7 bases; bases outside gene matches: 10. The CDR3: CSVGGLFSNTQYF. The CDR3 nucleotides read TGCAGCGTGGGGGGACTATTCTCAAATACGCAGTATTTT.

J is TRBJ2-5 and V is TRBV29-1, with D perhaps TRBD2 (5 bases). Trimming removed 6 bases at V and 11 bases at J, with 22 bases between. Germline values: CDR1 SQVTM, CDR2 ANQGSEA. The CDR3 loop spans 13 amino acids. This CDR3 reads CSVVPTGNNEQYF. CDR3 coding DNA: TGCAGCGTGGTCCCTACGGGGAACAATGAGCAGTACTTC.

The rearrangement joins TRBV29-1 to TRBJ2-1; 8 nucleotides line up with TRBD2. Unmatched junction bases numbered 16, after V lost 7 bases and J lost 8 bases. Germline assignment: CDR1 SQVTM and CDR2 ANQGSEA. This CDR3 region has 15 residues. The CDR3 bases are TGCAGCGCTCGGGAGCGGGAGTTGATTTCCCATGAGCAGTTCTTC. Its translation is CSARERELISHEQFF.

This clonotype was detected a few times. The chain combines TRBV29-1 with TRBJ2-3; D tentatively fits TRBD1 or TRBD2 (6 bases each). Trimming removed 4 bases from V and 5 bases from J, with 19 bases in between. The CDR3 loop spans 15 amino acids. CDR1 and CDR2 (germline): SQVTM, ANQGSEA. In DNA form, the CDR3 reads TGCAGCGTTGTCGTGAGGGGGGCTCACCTAGATACGCAGTATTTT. Translating gives CSVVVRGAHLDTQYF.

This clonotype was detected a few times. The gene calls are TRBV29-1 and TRBJ1-1, with D perhaps matching TRBD1 (5 bases). Germline assignment: CDR1 SQVTM and CDR2 ANQGSEA. This CDR3 contains 13 residues. Trimming took 5 bases from V and 1 from J, leaving 11 bases between them. The CDR3 sequence: CSVRERGNTEAFF. Written as DNA, the CDR3 is TGCAGCGTTCGGGAGAGGGGGAACACTGAAGCTTTCTTT.

CDR3 DNA sequence: TGTGCCAGCAGCCAAGAGTACCGTAACTATGGCTACACCTTC. Encoded protein: CASSQEYRNYGYTF. J is TRBJ1-2 and V is TRBV4-2; D call uncertain. Between the trimmed V and J ends, which lost 0 bases and 1 base, there was a span of 6 bases. CDR3 length equals 14 residues. From germline, CDR1 is LGHNA and CDR2 YNFKEQ.

This clonotype has a handful of counts. This sequence joins TRBV7-2 and TRBJ2-5, with a tentative D call TRBD2 (6 bases). Germline CDR1 reads SGHTA; CDR2 reads FQGNSA. The CDR3 totals 17 residues. V was trimmed by 0 bases and J by 2 bases, leaving 16 bases between them. This chain's CDR3 is CASSLATAYGGQETQYF. DNA of the CDR3: TGTGCCAGCAGCTTAGCCACAGCCTATGGGGGGCAAGAGACCCAGTACTTC.

V gene TRBV11-2 combines with J gene TRBJ2-1; TRBD2 might be the D (6 bases). Germline values: CDR1 SGHAT, CDR2 FQNNGV. CDR3 length: 14 amino acids. V lost 3 bases to trimming and J lost 9 bases, with 15 bases between them. CDR3 DNA: TGTGCCAGCAGCTTGAATGCGGGGTTCGGTGAGCAGTTCTTC. This sequence encodes CASSLNAGFGEQFF. Supplemented by reference TRBV11-2 and TRBJ2-1, the full variable domain reads EAGVAQSPRYKIIEKRQSVAFWCNPISGHATLYWYQQILGQGPKLLIQFQNNGVVDDSQLPKDRFSAERLKGVDSTLKIQPAKLEDSAVYLCASSLNAGFGEQFFGPGTRLTVL.

The CDR3 spells CASSVVPGDNEQYF. DNA of the CDR3: TGCGCCAGCAGCGTGGTGCCGGGAGACAATGAGCAGTACTTC. J is TRBJ2-5 and V is TRBV5-1, with D perhaps matching TRBD2 (6 bases). Germline CDR1 is SGHRS and CDR2 is YFSETQ. CDR3 length: 14 amino acids. Trimming removed 4 bases from V and 11 bases from J, with 21 bases in between.

V is TRBV4-2 and J is TRBJ1-2, with TRBD1 matching over 8 bases. Germline values: CDR1 LGHNA, CDR2 YNFKEQ. The length of the CDR3 is 15 residues. V was pared by 0 bases and J by 5 bases, with 5 bases of the junction left unmatched. The CDR3 sequence: CASSQEGTGSYGYTF. CDR3 nucleotides: TGTGCCAGCAGCCAAGAAGGGACAGGATCTTATGGCTACACCTTC.

J is TRBJ1-5 and V is TRBV12-3 or TRBV12-4, with no clear D. The CDR3 length is 12 residues. The germline V and J ends were trimmed by 5 bases and 6 bases, with 8 bases remaining between them. CDR3 sequence: CASSPEGQPQHF. The CDR3 bases are TGTGCCAGCAGTCCCGAAGGTCAGCCCCAGCATTTT.

The J gene is TRBJ1-3, the V gene TRBV7-8; D remains ambiguous. The V gene's germline CDR1 is SGHVS and CDR2 FQNEAQ. Trimming stripped 1 base from V and 0 bases from J, with 13 bases between. The CDR3 runs to 17 residues. CDR3: CASSLVGPNYSGNTIYF. As DNA, the CDR3 is TGTGCCAGCAGCTTAGTTGGGCCGAACTACTCTGGAAACACCATATATTTT.